A single sample gave rise to the 28 T cell receptor beta chains below, sequenced in a study of T cell repertoires in cytomegalovirus infection. MiXCR, run by TCRdb on the reads, gives a single entry per CDR3 protein. The sample shows about a million distinct CDR3 sequences, around 32% of them seen only once. Their antigens are not known. Source: cultured CD8+ T cells from PBMCs, taken from culture after CMV antigen stimulation. All receptors derive from a human donor in good health (CMV status not recorded). Some clones in this sample may be carry-over from other donors' samples.

This clonotype appeared a single time. The chain couples TRBV20-1 to TRBJ2-2; D possibly uses TRBD1 or TRBD2 (6 bases each). This CDR3 has 15 amino acids. The V and J ends lost 5 bases and 2 bases respectively, with 15 bases between them. Per germline, CDR1 DFQATT and CDR2 SNEGSKA (reference sequence). The CDR3 coding sequence is TGCAGTGCTCCACGGGGGCCTATCAACACCGGGGAGCTGTTTTTT. Translating gives CSAPRGPINTGELFF.

The rearrangement links TRBV6-6 to TRBJ2-3; D uncertain. CDR1 is MNHNY and CDR2 is SVGAGI in the germline V gene (reference sequence). CDR3 size: 15 residues. Trimming removed 7 bases at V and 6 bases at J, with 20 bases between. The CDR3 sequence is CASKELAGVGDTQYF. In nucleotides, the CDR3 is TGTGCCAGCAAAGAACTGGCTGGGGTGGGCGATACGCAGTATTTT.

With regard to this clonotype: A clone one base away is much larger, so this may be a read error. The genes are TRBV7-2 and TRBJ2-1; 7 nucleotides line up with TRBD1. The CDR3 is 13 amino acids. The germline V gene encodes CDR1 SGHTA and CDR2 FQGNSA. CDR3 residues: CVSSFRDSNEQFF. The CDR3 coding sequence is TGTGTCAGCAGCTTCCGGGACAGCAATGAGCAGTTCTTC.

The chain uses TRBV5-1 and TRBJ2-1; D remains ambiguous. V was shortened by 6 bases and J by 3 bases, with 4 bases between the two germline ends. Germline values: CDR1 SGHRS, CDR2 YFSETQ. The CDR3 is 11 amino acids. Here the CDR3 DNA reads TGCGCCAGCAACCTCTACAATGAGCAGTTCTTC. Protein: CASNLYNEQFF.

The rearrangement joins TRBV7-9 to TRBJ2-3, with D tentatively TRBD1 (7 bases). V was shortened by 3 bases and J by 5 bases, with 15 bases between the two germline ends. The germline CDR1 and CDR2 sequences are SEHNR and FQNEAQ (reference sequence). CDR3 length: 15 residues. CDR3 nucleotides: TGTGCCAGCAGCTTTCTTGGAGGGGGCAGAGATACGCAGTATTTT. This codes for CASSFLGGGRDTQYF.

The chain employs TRBV7-8 and TRBJ2-3; TRBD2 matches at 9 bases. Germline CDR1 reads SGHVS; CDR2 reads FQNEAQ. The V and J ends lost 2 bases and 1 base, in that order; junction bases with no gene match: 10. The CDR3 loop spans 18 amino acids. As DNA, the CDR3 is TGTGCCAGCAGCTTACCTATTCGGCTAGCGGGGCGCACAGATACGCAGTATTTT. Translated: CASSLPIRLAGRTDTQYF.

The rearrangement links TRBV4-3 to TRBJ2-5, with D tentatively TRBD1 (6 bases). The germline V gene has CDR1 LGHNA and CDR2 YSLEER. Trimming cost V 0 bases and J 5 bases, with 13 bases left between them. The CDR3 has 15 residues. The CDR3 region has the DNA TGCGCCAGCAGCCAAGATCTACAGGGCGGGGAGACCCAGTACTTC. It encodes CASSQDLQGGETQYF.

Turning to this clonotype: A read error is possible here, since a much larger clone lies one base away. V usage is TRBV7-2 and J usage is TRBJ2-7, with 9 nucleotides matching TRBD2. In germline, CDR1 is SGHTA, CDR2 FQGNSA. There are 16 residues in the CDR3. The CDR3 DNA sequence: TGTGCCAGCGTCCCGACTAGCGGCTATGGTTTCTACGGGCAGTACTTC. As protein: CASVPTSGYGFYGQYF. Full variable domain (outside the CDR3, taken from reference TRBV7-2 and TRBJ2-7): GAGVSQSPSNKVTEKGKDVELRCDPISGHTALYWYRQSLGQGLEFLIYFQGNSAPDKSGLPSDRFSAERTGGSVSTLTIQRTQQEDSAVYLCASVPTSGYGFYGQYFGPGTRLTVT.

The CDR3 DNA sequence: TGTGCTACGCGACGGACTAGCGGGGGCGATGAGCAGTTCTTC. The encoded protein is CATRRTSGGDEQFF. V usage is TRBV12-3 or TRBV12-4 and J usage is TRBJ2-1; the match to TRBD2 covers 13 bases. The CDR3 extends over 14 amino acids.

Concerning this clonotype itself: A much larger clone is a single base away; this may be a read error. No DNA is shown, since the ends of the CDR3 on it are uncertain; the CDR3 is the one TCRdb lists. J is TRBJ1-3 and V is TRBV11-2. The CDR3 region is 16 residues in length, termini included. CDR1 and CDR2 from the germline V gene are SGHAT and FQNNGV. This CDR3 reads CASSPNSFGSGNTINF.

This chain joins TRBV12-3 or TRBV12-4 and TRBJ2-1; the match to TRBD1 covers 10 bases. The V gene end was trimmed by 6 bases and the J gene end by 8 bases; junction bases not matched to a gene: 13. The CDR3 is 16 amino acids. This chain's CDR3 is CASRSTPGQGLDEQFF. CDR3 nucleotides: TGTGCCAGCAGGTCCACGCCGGGACAGGGGCTCGATGAGCAGTTCTTC.

The rearrangement links TRBV19 to TRBJ2-7; 8 positions match TRBD2. J was trimmed by 0 bases and V by 4 bases; bases with no gene match: 2. This CDR3 spans 14 amino acids. The germline CDR1 and CDR2 sequences are LNHDA and SQIVND (reference sequence). The CDR3 DNA reads as TGTGCCAGTAGTAGGAGCGGGAGCTCCTACGAGCAGTACGTC. Its translation is CASSRSGSSYEQYV.

The V call is TRBV18, the J call TRBJ2-5; the match to TRBD1 covers 7 bases. The CDR3 is 15 amino acids. CDR1 and CDR2 from the germline V gene are KGHSH and LQKENI. J was trimmed by 4 bases and V by 1 base; bases with no gene match: 6. The CDR3 DNA reads as TGTGCCAGCTCACCACGGACAGGTGAGGGAGAGACCCAGTACTTC. It specifies CASSPRTGEGETQYF.

The sample holds a few counts of this clonotype. One end of the junction is discordant with germline, which a read error may explain. The genes are TRBV20-1 and TRBJ2-5; D possibly corresponds to TRBD1 (6 bases). Germline V CDR1 and CDR2: DFQATT, SNEGSKA (reference sequence). This CDR3 has 15 amino acids. The CDR3: CSARVPGHLQETQYF. The CDR3 DNA sequence: TGCAGTGCCAGAGTACCGGGACACCTCCAAGAGACCCAGTACTTC.

This clonotype came up many times. The chain couples TRBV12-5 to TRBJ1-1; 7 bases match TRBD1. With V trimmed by 2 bases and J by 3 bases, 9 bases remained unmatched. The CDR3 loop spans 16 amino acids. Germline V gene lookup returns CDR1 LGHNT and CDR2 FRNRAP. The chain's CDR3 is CASGLPILTGDTEAFF. CDR3 sequence (DNA): TGTGCTAGTGGTTTGCCGATACTTACAGGGGACACTGAAGCTTTCTTT. Supplemented by reference TRBV12-5 and TRBJ1-1, the full variable domain reads DARVTQTPRHKVTEMGQEVTMRCQPILGHNTVFWYRQTMMQGLELLAYFRNRAPLDDSGMPKDRFSAEMPDATLATLKIQPSEPRDSAVYFCASGLPILTGDTEAFFGQGTRLTVV.

V and J are TRBV24-1 and TRBJ2-1; D call uncertain. Germline assignment: CDR1 KGHDR and CDR2 SFDVKD. The V gene lost 4 bases and the J gene lost 7 bases, with 10 bases spanning the gap. The CDR3 runs 13 residues. This CDR3 is CATSDGGSNEQFF. The CDR3 coding sequence is TGTGCCACCAGTGACGGTGGGTCTAATGAGCAGTTCTTC.

This clonotype was picked up many times. This chain uses TRBV6-5 with TRBJ2-1, with D unclear. There are 15 residues in the CDR3. Trimming pared 2 bases from V and 0 bases from J, leaving 8 bases between. CDR1 MNHEY and CDR2 SVGAGI come from the germline V gene. The CDR3 protein is CASSYGLSSYNEQFF. As DNA, the CDR3 is TGTGCCAGCAGTTACGGGCTGAGCTCCTACAATGAGCAGTTCTTC.

The chain uses TRBV6-1 and TRBJ1-3; weak D call: TRBD1 (5 bases). V was trimmed by 5 bases and J by 2 bases, leaving 25 bases between them. The CDR3 is 19 amino acids. The germline gives CDR1 MNHNS, CDR2 SASEGT. The CDR3 here is CASSSRTRGTFVAGNTIYF. The CDR3 DNA sequence: TGTGCCAGCAGTAGCCGAACACGAGGGACCTTCGTAGCTGGAAACACCATATATTTT.

The chain employs TRBV5-4 and TRBJ2-1; no clear D gene. Trimming left V 4 bases short and J 9 bases short, with 14 bases between. Germline V gene data show CDR1 as SGHNT and CDR2 as YYREEE (reference sequence). The CDR3 extends over 13 amino acids. In DNA, the CDR3 is TGTGCCAGCAGCCCTGCCCCACATGGTGAGCAGTTCTTC. Encoded protein: CASSPAPHGEQFF.

The DNA of the CDR3 is TGTGCCAGCAGCCCCTCGGTAGCGGGGGGCCGAGGGGATGAGCAGTTCTTC. Translated, it gives CASSPSVAGGRGDEQFF. The chain employs TRBV7-8 and TRBJ2-1; 10 bases map to TRBD2. The CDR3 totals 17 residues. Trimming removed 5 bases from V and 8 bases from J; junction bases left unmatched: 15. Germline V lookup: CDR1 SGHVS, CDR2 FQNEAQ.

The table lists this clonotype with a few counts. V gene TRBV7-9 combines with J gene TRBJ1-1; 7 bases agree with TRBD1. Germline loops: CDR1 SEHNR, CDR2 FQNEAQ (reference sequence). CDR3 length: 17 amino acids. V lost 2 bases to trimming and J lost 1 base; unmatched junction nucleotides: 10. The CDR3 DNA is TGTGCCAGCAGCTTATCCTACAGGGGCGCCCAGAACACTGAAGCTTTCTTT. This gives the protein CASSLSYRGAQNTEAFF.

This clonotype was detected ten times or more. V is TRBV6-2 or TRBV6-3 and J is TRBJ2-1, with D possibly TRBD1 on 6 matching bases. This CDR3 is built from 13 residues. The germline V gene has CDR1 MNHEY and CDR2 SVGEGT. Trimming left V 6 bases short and J 6 bases short, with 12 bases between. CDR3 DNA sequence: TGTGCCAGCAGGGGCTGGGGGCCCAATGAGCAGTTCTTC. Translated: CASRGWGPNEQFF.

This clonotype was observed a few times. The chain combines TRBV12-3 or TRBV12-4 with TRBJ2-7; 8 bases are shared with TRBD1. V lost 3 bases to trimming and J lost 0 bases; unmatched junction nucleotides: 7. The CDR3 loop spans 16 amino acids. CDR3 sequence reads: CASSLALTGDSYEQYF. The CDR3 nucleotides are TGTGCCAGCAGTTTGGCCCTGACAGGGGACTCCTACGAGCAGTACTTC.

A remark on this clonotype: A much larger clone lies a single base off, so this may be a read error. The chain couples TRBV27 to TRBJ2-1; TRBD1 agrees at 8 bases. Germline CDR1 reads MNHEY; CDR2 reads SMNVEV (reference sequence). The CDR3 covers 16 residues. The CDR3 loop is CASSPWTGSSYNEQLF. CDR3 DNA: TGTGCCAGCAGTCCCTGGACAGGGAGCTCCTACAATGAGCAGTTGTTC.

A few counts support this clonotype. This chain links TRBV6-2 or TRBV6-3 with TRBJ2-1, with D tentatively TRBD2 (6 bases). Per the germline V gene, CDR1 is MNHEY and CDR2 is SVGEGT. The CDR3 has 14 residues. V lost 7 bases to trimming and J lost 10 bases, with 20 bases between them. CDR3 DNA sequence: TGTGCCAGCACCCGAAGGCCTAGCGTCGAGGAGCAGTTCTTC. It encodes CASTRRPSVEEQFF.

V usage is TRBV7-4 and J usage is TRBJ1-6; a weak D match, TRBD1 (5 bases). This CDR3 spans 15 amino acids. V gave up 4 bases and J gave up 7 bases, with 14 bases separating them. Germline lookup yields CDR1 SGHVT and CDR2 SQSDAQ. The CDR3 DNA is TGTGCCAGCAGCTCCTCCGGGGCCCTCAATTCACCCCTCCACTTT. Amino acids: CASSSSGALNSPLHF.

The chain combines TRBV19 with TRBJ2-1; tentative D call: TRBD1 (5 bases). The V end lost 1 base, the J end lost 8 bases, and 15 bases lay between the germline ends. Germline CDR1 reads LNHDA; CDR2 reads SQIVND (reference sequence). The CDR3 length is 15 residues. CDR3 amino acids: CASSIVPRAVDEQFF. The CDR3 DNA sequence: TGTGCCAGTAGTATAGTCCCCAGGGCCGTGGATGAGCAGTTCTTC.

The V gene is TRBV27, the J gene TRBJ2-1; D ambiguous. V was cut by 3 bases and J by 10 bases, with 19 bases left in between. The CDR3 is made up of 15 amino acids. Germline loops: CDR1 MNHEY, CDR2 SMNVEV (reference sequence). The CDR3 sequence is CASSLDPSHRREQFF. In DNA form, the CDR3 reads TGTGCCAGCAGTTTGGATCCTTCGCATCGTAGGGAGCAGTTCTTC.